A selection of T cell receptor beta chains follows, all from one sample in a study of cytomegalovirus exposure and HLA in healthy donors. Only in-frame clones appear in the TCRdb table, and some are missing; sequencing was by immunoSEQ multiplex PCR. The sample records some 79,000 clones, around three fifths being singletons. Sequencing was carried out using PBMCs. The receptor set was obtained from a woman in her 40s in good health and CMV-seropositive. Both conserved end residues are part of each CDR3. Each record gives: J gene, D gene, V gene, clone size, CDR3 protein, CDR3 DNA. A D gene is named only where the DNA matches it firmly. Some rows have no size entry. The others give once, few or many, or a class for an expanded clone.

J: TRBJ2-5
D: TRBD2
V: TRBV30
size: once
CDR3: CAWALGGETQYF
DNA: TGTGCCTGGGCCCTCGGGGGGGAGACCCAGTACTTC

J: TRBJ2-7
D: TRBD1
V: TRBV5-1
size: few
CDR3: CASSPGTAYDEQYF
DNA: TGCGCCAGCAGCCCCGGGACAGCTTACGACGAGCAGTACTTC

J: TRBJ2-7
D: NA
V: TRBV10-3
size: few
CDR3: CAISDFAEGYEQYF
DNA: TGTGCCATCAGTGACTTCGCGGAGGGCTACGAGCAGTACTTC

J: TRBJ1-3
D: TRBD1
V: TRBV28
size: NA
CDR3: CASSLLQGAGNTIYF
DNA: TGTGCCAGCAGTTTATTACAGGGGGCCGGAAACACCATATATTTT

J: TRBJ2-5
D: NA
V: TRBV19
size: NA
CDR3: CASSIEGAETQYF
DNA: TGTGCCAGTAGTATAGAGGGGGCGGAGACCCAGTACTTC

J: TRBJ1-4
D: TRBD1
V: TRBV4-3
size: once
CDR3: CASSQEVRDRGLFF
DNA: TGCGCCAGCAGCCAAGAAGTCAGGGACAGAGGACTGTTTTTT

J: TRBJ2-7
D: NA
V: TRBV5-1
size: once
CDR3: CASSLGAGGPTEQYF
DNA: TGCGCCAGCAGCTTGGGGGCCGGGGGTCCGACCGAGCAGTACTTC

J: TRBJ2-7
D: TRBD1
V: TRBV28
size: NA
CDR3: CASSSAGTGGLYEQYF
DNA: TGTGCCAGCAGTTCCGCCGGGACAGGGGGTCTCTACGAGCAGTACTTC

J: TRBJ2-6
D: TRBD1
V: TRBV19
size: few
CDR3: CASKGQGYSGANVLTF
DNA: TGTGCCAGCAAGGGACAGGGCTACTCTGGGGCCAACGTCCTGACTTTC

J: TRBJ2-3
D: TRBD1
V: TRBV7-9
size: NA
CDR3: CASSLGTGYSLTDTQYF
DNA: TGTGCCAGCAGCTTAGGGACAGGGTACTCGCTTACAGATACGCAGTATTTT

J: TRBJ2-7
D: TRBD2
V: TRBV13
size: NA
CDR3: CASSDISSGSPYEQYF
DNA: TGTGCCAGCAGCGATATCTCGAGCGGGAGTCCCTACGAGCAGTACTTC

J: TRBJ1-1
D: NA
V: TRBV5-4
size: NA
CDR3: CASSIPPRDTEAFF
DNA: TGTGCCAGCAGCATTCCTCCCAGGGACACTGAAGCTTTCTTT

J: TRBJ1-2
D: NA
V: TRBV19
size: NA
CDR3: CASSILGGGRTRNYGYTF
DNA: TGTGCCAGTAGTATTTTGGGGGGCGGAAGGACTAGGAACTATGGCTACACCTTC

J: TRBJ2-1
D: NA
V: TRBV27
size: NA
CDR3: CASSFASAYNEQFF
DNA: TGTGCCAGCAGTTTTGCTAGTGCCTACAATGAGCAGTTCTTC

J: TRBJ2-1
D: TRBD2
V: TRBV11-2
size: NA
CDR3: CASQVGGSRLNEQFF
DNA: TGTGCCAGCCAGGTTGGCGGGAGTAGGCTCAATGAGCAGTTCTTC

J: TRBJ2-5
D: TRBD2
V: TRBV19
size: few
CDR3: CASSGRTSGEAGGETQYF
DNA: TGTGCCAGTAGTGGGAGGACTAGCGGGGAGGCCGGGGGGGAGACCCAGTACTTC

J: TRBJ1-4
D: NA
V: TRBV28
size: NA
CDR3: CASSLYRVPNEKLFF
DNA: TGTGCCAGCAGTTTATACAGGGTGCCCAATGAAAAACTGTTTTTT

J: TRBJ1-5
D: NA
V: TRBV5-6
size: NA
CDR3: CASSLGVGHNQPQHF
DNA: TGTGCCAGCAGCTTGGGAGTGGGGCACAATCAGCCCCAGCATTTT

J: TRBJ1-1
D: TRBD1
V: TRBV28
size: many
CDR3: CASSPTGPEGAFF
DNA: TGTGCCAGCAGCCCGACAGGGCCCGAGGGAGCTTTCTTT

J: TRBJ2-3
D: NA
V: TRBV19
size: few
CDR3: CASSFELDTDTQYF
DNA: TGTGCCAGTAGTTTCGAACTCGACACAGATACGCAGTATTTT

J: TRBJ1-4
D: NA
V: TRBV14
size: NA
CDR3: CASSQDTRRKLFF
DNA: TGTGCCAGCAGCCAAGATACCCGCAGAAAACTGTTTTTT

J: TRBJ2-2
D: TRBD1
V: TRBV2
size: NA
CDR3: CASTGTENTGELFF
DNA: TGTGCCAGCACCGGGACAGAAAACACCGGGGAGCTGTTTTTT

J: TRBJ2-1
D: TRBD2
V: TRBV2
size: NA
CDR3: CASTRGLAVYNEQFF
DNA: TGTGCCAGCACTCGGGGACTAGCGGTCTACAATGAGCAGTTCTTC

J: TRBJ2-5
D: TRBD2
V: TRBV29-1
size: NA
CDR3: CSVGLAGGRETQYF
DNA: TGCAGCGTTGGGCTAGCGGGAGGCCGCGAGACCCAGTACTTC